The clone carrying this T cell receptor (beta chain) was seen a few times. No antigen is known for it. Per the germline V gene, CDR1 is LNHDA and CDR2 is SQIVND (reference sequence). V was pared by 3 bases and J by 6 bases, with 5 bases of the junction left unmatched. The length of the CDR3 is 13 residues. This sample is drawn from a study of T cell repertoires in cytomegalovirus infection. TCRdb fed the reads into MiXCR, producing one record per CDR3 protein. This table has 700,000 to 900,000 distinct CDR3 sequences, roughly 28% appearing once. The material was cultured CD8+ T cells from PBMCs, obtained from culture after CMV antigen stimulation. The rearrangement uses TRBV19 and TRBJ2-7; TRBD2 aligns across 7 bases. The sequence derives from a human donor in good health (CMV status not recorded). Some clones in this sample may be carry-over from other donors' samples. Written as DNA, the CDR3 is TGTGCCAGTAGTATGGGGGGGTTACGCGAGCAGTACTTC. It translates to CASSMGGLREQYF.